Below, 30 T cell receptor beta chains from the same sample are listed, as sequenced in a study of T-cell memory formation after mild COVID-19. TCRdb used MiXCR to reprocess the 5' RACE reads, holding one entry per CDR3 protein. The sample gives approximately 260,000 distinct CDR3 sequences, over 15% of which show up once; about 4% is in the top ten. The sequenced sample consisted of PBMCs or a T cell subset sorted from them (not recorded which). These receptors came from a man in his late teens or twenties who had mild COVID-19 (a few samples of this study predate the infection). Cell type and time point are not known.

The V call is TRBV7-2, the J call TRBJ2-7; a possible D gene is TRBD2 (5 bases). CDR3 size: 13 residues. Trimming shortened V by 5 bases and J by 4 bases, and 12 bases separated the two germline ends. Germline-derived CDR1 and CDR2 are SGHTA and FQGNSA. DNA for the CDR3: TGTGCCAGCAGCAAAAGCGGTGGGTACGAGCAGTACGTC. It translates to CASSKSGGYEQYV.

The CDR3 DNA reads TGTGCCAGCAGCCCAAGACAGGGGGTAGAGACCCAGTACTTC. Its protein is CASSPRQGVETQYF. The chain has TRBV11-1 and TRBJ2-5, with 9 positions matching TRBD1. The J segment lost 4 bases and the V segment lost 5 bases, leaving 5 bases of the junction unmatched. Germline V gene sequence: CDR1 SGHAT, CDR2 FQDESV (reference sequence). The length of the CDR3 is 14 residues.

The genes are TRBV6-2 or TRBV6-3 and TRBJ2-2; TRBD2 is a possible D gene (5 bases). The CDR3 runs to 14 residues. Germline CDR1 MNHEY, CDR2 SVGEGT. V lost 8 bases, J lost 2 bases, and 12 bases lay in between. DNA of the CDR3: TGTGCCAGCGACGGGGTAACTAACACCGGGGAGCTGTTTTTT. It codes for CASDGVTNTGELFF.

This chain's CDR3 is CASSRIYGLATGELFF. The CDR3 DNA sequence: TGTGCCAGCAGCCGTATCTATGGGTTAGCCACCGGGGAGCTGTTTTTT. J is TRBJ2-2 and V is TRBV11-2, with unresolved D. Germline CDR1 reads SGHAT; CDR2 reads FQNNGV. Trimming left V 5 bases short and J 4 bases short, with 17 bases between. This CDR3 comprises 16 residues.

This clonotype occurred a few times. This rearrangement joins TRBV20-1 to TRBJ1-1; 8 nucleotides line up with TRBD1. Germline lookup yields CDR1 DFQATT and CDR2 SNEGSKA (reference sequence). After removal of 6 bases from V and 3 bases from J, the junction contained 6 bases not matched to a gene. CDR3 length: 13 amino acids. CDR3 residues: CSARTGWDTEAFF. The CDR3 DNA reads as TGCAGTGCGAGGACAGGGTGGGACACTGAAGCTTTCTTT.

This clonotype was seen only a few times. The chain is built from TRBV4-2 and TRBJ2-2; TRBD2 matches 10 bases. Germline CDR1 and CDR2: LGHNA and YNFKEQ. V trimming: 0 bases; J trimming: 4 bases; junction bases outside the gene matches: 11. The CDR3 spans 19 residues. For the CDR3, the DNA is TGTGCCAGCAGCCAAGATACCGAAGCGGGGGGGCCTCTCACCGGGGAGCTGTTTTTT. Protein: CASSQDTEAGGPLTGELFF.

There are a few counts of this clonotype. The chain uses TRBV3-1 and TRBJ1-1, with 8 bases lining up with TRBD1. The germline CDR1 and CDR2 sequences are LGHDT and YNNKEL (reference sequence). The CDR3 is 15 amino acids. The ends lost 1 base at V and 5 bases at J; junction bases unmatched: 6. CDR3 nucleotides: TGTGCCAGCAGCCAAGGAGTACAGGGGGGGACTGAAGCTTTCTTT. It is translated as CASSQGVQGGTEAFF.

This clonotype was counted a few times. The chain combines TRBV7-2 with TRBJ2-3; TRBD2 matches at 7 bases. The germline gives CDR1 SGHTA, CDR2 FQGNSA. J gave up 3 bases and V 2 bases, and 8 bases lay outside the gene matches. The CDR3 is 16 amino acids. This chain's CDR3 is CASSLSVVGGTDTQYF. For the CDR3, the DNA is TGTGCCAGCAGCTTATCCGTGGTGGGGGGGACAGATACGCAGTATTTT.

The genes are TRBV7-2 and TRBJ2-1; TRBD1 aligns across 7 bases. The CDR3 runs to 14 residues. V was clipped by 11 bases and J by 5 bases; unmatched bases: 12. CDR1 SGHTA and CDR2 FQGNSA come from the germline V gene. The CDR3 sequence is CAGSQGMRNNEQFF. CDR3 DNA sequence: TGTGCCGGATCACAGGGGATGAGGAACAATGAGCAGTTCTTC.

The chain has TRBV5-1 and TRBJ2-5, with D possibly being TRBD1 (5 bases). Between the trimmed V and J ends, which lost 0 bases and 3 bases, there was a span of 9 bases. CDR1 is SGHRS and CDR2 is YFSETQ in the germline V gene. The CDR3 totals 14 residues. CDR3 DNA sequence: TGCGCCAGCAGCTTGGTTGGGGCGAAAGAGACCCAGTACTTC. This encodes CASSLVGAKETQYF.

This clonotype was seen a few times. The chain couples TRBV4-2 to TRBJ2-7; 9 bases are shared with TRBD2. With 0 bases clipped from V and 7 bases from J, the junction kept 10 bases outside the gene matches. Germline V CDR1 and CDR2: LGHNA, YNFKEQ. The CDR3 is made up of 16 amino acids. CDR3 sequence (DNA): TGTGCCAGCAGCCAAGACGCTCTAGCGGGGCCCACGGAGCAGTACTTC. It codes for CASSQDALAGPTEQYF.

This sequence joins TRBV5-6 and TRBJ2-3; a possible D gene is TRBD1 (5 bases). The germline V gene encodes CDR1 SGHDT and CDR2 YYEEEE. Trimming shortened V by 1 base and J by 4 bases, and 13 bases separated the two germline ends. The CDR3 sequence is 15 residues long. The CDR3 DNA sequence: TGTGCCAGCAGCTTGCTCTGGGGCCGGGCAGATACGCAGTATTTT. Translation gives CASSLLWGRADTQYF.

This sequence joins TRBV5-5 and TRBJ2-3, with TRBD2 as a possible D gene (6 bases). V dropped 4 bases and J dropped 5 bases, with 17 bases sitting between them. CDR3 size: 15 residues. Germline-derived CDR1 and CDR2 are SGHKS and YYEKEE (reference sequence). CDR3 DNA: TGTGCCAGCAGCCCGGGGCGGGGCGTTGAAGATACGCAGTATTTT. Translated, it gives CASSPGRGVEDTQYF.

The chain has TRBV24-1 and TRBJ1-5; no definite D call. This CDR3 spans 14 amino acids. Trimming took 9 bases from V and 2 from J, leaving 13 bases between them. Per the germline V gene, CDR1 is KGHDR and CDR2 is SFDVKD. CDR3 loop: CATQPAEGNQPQHF. The CDR3 nucleotides are TGTGCCACCCAGCCCGCAGAAGGCAATCAGCCCCAGCATTTT.

The table lists this clonotype with a few counts. The V gene is TRBV6-2 or TRBV6-3, the J gene TRBJ2-7; possibly TRBD1 for D (5 bases). CDR3 size: 13 residues. Trimming pared 6 bases from V and 0 bases from J, leaving 9 bases between. Germline V gene data show CDR1 as MNHEY and CDR2 as SVGEGT. The DNA for the CDR3 is TGTGCCAGCAGACTACAGGACTCCTACGAGCAGTACTTC. Its protein product is CASRLQDSYEQYF.

This clonotype has more than one count but fewer than ten. The gene calls are TRBV7-2 and TRBJ2-3; 15 bases agree with TRBD2. The germline CDR1 and CDR2 sequences are SGHTA and FQGNSA. CDR3 length equals 18 residues. J lost 3 bases, V lost 5 bases, and 9 bases had no gene match. Here the CDR3 reads CASSRRTSGGAVTDTQYF. CDR3 coding DNA: TGTGCCAGCAGCCGTCGGACTAGCGGGGGGGCGGTGACAGATACGCAGTATTTT.

The J gene is TRBJ1-5, the V gene TRBV5-1; the match to TRBD1 covers 8 bases. Germline loops: CDR1 SGHRS, CDR2 YFSETQ. V was clipped by 0 bases and J by 6 bases; unmatched bases: 5. This CDR3 has 15 residues. CDR3 coding DNA: TGCGCCAGCAGCTTGGGAGACAGGGGCCCTCAGCCCCAGCATTTT. It translates to CASSLGDRGPQPQHF.

The chain is built from TRBV28 and TRBJ2-3, with 7 bases aligning to TRBD2. V lost 7 bases, J lost 2 bases, and 6 bases stayed unmatched. This CDR3 is 14 amino acids long. Per the germline V gene, CDR1 is MDHEN and CDR2 is SYDVKM. CDR3 DNA sequence: TGTGCCAGCAAGCCGGGAGGCCCCACAGATACGCAGTATTTT. It yields the protein CASKPGGPTDTQYF.

CDR3 nucleotide sequence: TGTGCCAGCAGTGCCTTAGGGACAGATTTCTACGAGCAGTACTTC. This codes for CASSALGTDFYEQYF. V gene TRBV6-1 combines with J gene TRBJ2-7; 7 nucleotides line up with TRBD1. J lost 3 bases, V lost 4 bases, and 9 bases had no gene match. The germline V gene has CDR1 MNHNS and CDR2 SASEGT. The CDR3 consists of 15 residues.

The chain is built from TRBV12-3 or TRBV12-4 and TRBJ1-3; TRBD1 aligns across 8 bases. V shed 5 bases, J shed 7 bases, and the junction held 7 bases outside the gene matches. This CDR3 spans 14 amino acids. The CDR3 DNA reads TGTGCCAGCAGTGCGTCCCAGGGGGCTAACACCATATATTTT. It is translated as CASSASQGANTIYF.

This chain links TRBV7-8 with TRBJ2-2; D assignment may be TRBD1 or TRBD2 (5 bases each). Germline assignment: CDR1 SGHVS and CDR2 FQNEAQ. V lost 5 bases and J lost 3, with 16 bases in between. CDR3 size: 16 residues. The CDR3 reads CASSPRALGDTGELFF. CDR3 in DNA: TGTGCCAGCAGCCCAAGGGCCCTGGGGGACACCGGGGAGCTGTTTTTT.

J is TRBJ2-5 and V is TRBV7-6; weak D call: TRBD2 (5 bases). Between the trimmed V and J ends, which lost 4 bases and 1 base, there was a span of 16 bases. The CDR3 sequence is 16 residues long. Germline V gene data show CDR1 as SGHVS and CDR2 as FNYEAQ. In nucleotides, the CDR3 is TGTGCCAGCAGCTCCCGAGGACTCCAACTCCAAGAGACCCAGTACTTC. This encodes CASSSRGLQLQETQYF. The complete variable domain, with remaining parts taken from reference TRBV7-6 and TRBJ2-5, reads GAGVSQSPRYKVTKRGQDVALRCDPISGHVSLYWYRQALGQGPEFLTYFNYEAQQDKSGLPNDRFSAERPEGSISTLTIQRTEQRDSAMYRCASSSRGLQLQETQYFGPGTRLLVL.

This clonotype was seen only a few times. The chain joins TRBV11-1 to TRBJ2-6, with D possibly TRBD1 on 6 matching bases. The V gene's germline CDR1 is SGHAT and CDR2 FQDESV (reference sequence). CDR3 length: 17 amino acids. The V gene lost 2 bases and the J gene lost 0 bases, with 11 bases spanning the gap. CDR3 sequence reads: CASSLKGQISGANVLTF. The DNA of the CDR3 is TGTGCCAGCAGCTTAAAAGGACAGATCTCTGGGGCCAACGTCCTGACTTTC.

This clonotype was observed at least ten times. The chain joins TRBV5-1 to TRBJ2-2; unclear D gene. V lost 0 bases and J 5 bases, leaving 8 bases between the germline ends. CDR1 and CDR2 (germline): SGHRS, YFSETQ. CDR3 length: 14 residues. CDR3 coding DNA: TGCGCCAGCAGCTTGGCCCTCGGGACCGGGGAGCTGTTTTTT. Protein: CASSLALGTGELFF.

This clonotype was seen at least ten times. The chain couples TRBV7-2 to TRBJ2-7; possibly TRBD1 or TRBD2 for D (6 bases each). Germline CDR1 and CDR2: SGHTA and FQGNSA. The CDR3 totals 14 residues. Trimming removed 1 base at V and 4 bases at J, with 11 bases between. This CDR3 reads CASSLEKGGYEQYV. The CDR3 DNA reads as TGTGCCAGCAGCTTAGAGAAGGGGGGTTACGAGCAGTACGTC.

J is TRBJ2-3 and V is TRBV7-2, with D possibly TRBD2 on 5 matching bases. The germline V gene encodes CDR1 SGHTA and CDR2 FQGNSA. V lost 4 bases and J lost 3, with 14 bases in between. This CDR3 has 15 residues. The CDR3 sequence: CASSSGAVSTDTQYF. CDR3 coding DNA: TGTGCCAGCAGCTCCGGAGCGGTCTCTACAGATACGCAGTATTTT.

The V call is TRBV23-1, the J call TRBJ2-7, with D perhaps TRBD1 (6 bases). TRBV23-1 is an ORF, with its function uncertain. The ends were cut back, 10 bases at V and 2 bases at J, with 12 bases in the middle. This CDR3 is built from 12 residues. The CDR3 sequence is CAIRTDPYEQYF. CDR3 bases: TGCGCCATCAGGACAGATCCCTACGAGCAGTACTTC.

The chain is built from TRBV5-6 and TRBJ2-1; D unresolved. V dropped 0 bases and J dropped 2 bases, with 9 bases sitting between them. The CDR3 length is 15 residues. Germline CDR1 and CDR2: SGHDT and YYEEEE. The CDR3 reads CASSLDPGPYNEQFF. The CDR3 nucleotides read TGTGCCAGCAGCTTGGACCCCGGCCCCTACAATGAGCAGTTCTTC.

This clonotype has a handful of counts. The genes are TRBV2 and TRBJ2-2; D is ambiguous. This CDR3 is 13 amino acids long. Germline V CDR1 and CDR2: SNHLY, FYNNEI. Trimming removed 7 bases at V and 6 bases at J, with 12 bases between. This CDR3 is CASKVEVSGELFF. Written as DNA, the CDR3 is TGTGCCAGCAAGGTCGAGGTCTCCGGGGAGCTGTTTTTT. Looking up the rest from reference TRBV2 and TRBJ2-2 gives the full variable domain: EPEVTQTPSHQVTQMGQEVILRCVPISNHLYFYWYRQILGQKVEFLVSFYNNEISEKSEIFDDQFSVERPDGSNFTLKIRSTKLEDSAMYFCASKVEVSGELFFGEGSRLTVL.

This clonotype came up a few times. The chain joins TRBV12-3 or TRBV12-4 to TRBJ1-6; weak D call: TRBD1 (5 bases). The CDR3 is made up of 14 amino acids. The V gene lost 6 bases and the J gene lost 10 bases, with 16 bases spanning the gap. CDR3 loop: CASSPRGDQSPLHF. DNA of the CDR3: TGTGCCAGCAGCCCAAGGGGAGATCAGTCACCCCTCCACTTT.